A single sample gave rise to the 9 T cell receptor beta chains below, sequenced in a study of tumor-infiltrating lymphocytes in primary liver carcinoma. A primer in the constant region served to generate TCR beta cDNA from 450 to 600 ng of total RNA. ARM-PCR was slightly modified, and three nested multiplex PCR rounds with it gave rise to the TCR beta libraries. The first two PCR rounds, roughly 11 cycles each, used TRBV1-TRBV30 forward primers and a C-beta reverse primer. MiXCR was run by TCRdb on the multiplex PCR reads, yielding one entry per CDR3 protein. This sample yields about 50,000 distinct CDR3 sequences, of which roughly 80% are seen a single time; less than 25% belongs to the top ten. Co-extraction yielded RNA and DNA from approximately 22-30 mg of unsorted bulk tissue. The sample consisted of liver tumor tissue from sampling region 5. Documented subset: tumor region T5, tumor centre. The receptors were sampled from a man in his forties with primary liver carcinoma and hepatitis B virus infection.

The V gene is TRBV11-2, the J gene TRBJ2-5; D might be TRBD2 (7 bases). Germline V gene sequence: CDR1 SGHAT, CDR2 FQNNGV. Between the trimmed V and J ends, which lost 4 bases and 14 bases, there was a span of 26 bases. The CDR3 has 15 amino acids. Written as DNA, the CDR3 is TGTGCCAGCAGCTCAGGGGCTAGCGGACAAGAGATCCAATACTTC. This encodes CASSSGASGQEIQYF.

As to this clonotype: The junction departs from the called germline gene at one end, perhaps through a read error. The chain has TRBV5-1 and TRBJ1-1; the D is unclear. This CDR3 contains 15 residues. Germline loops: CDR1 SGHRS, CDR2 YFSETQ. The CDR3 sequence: CASSLQTWMNTEAFF. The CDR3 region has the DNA TGCGCTAGCAGTTTGCAGACATGGATGAACACTGAAGCTTTCTTT.

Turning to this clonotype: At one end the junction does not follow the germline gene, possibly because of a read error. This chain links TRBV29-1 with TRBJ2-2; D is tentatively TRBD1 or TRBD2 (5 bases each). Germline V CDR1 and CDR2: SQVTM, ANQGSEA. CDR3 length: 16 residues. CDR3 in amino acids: CCVESPLGTNTGELFF. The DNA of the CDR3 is TGCTGCGTTGAAAGCCCCCTGGGGACCAACACCGGGGAGCTGTTTTTT.

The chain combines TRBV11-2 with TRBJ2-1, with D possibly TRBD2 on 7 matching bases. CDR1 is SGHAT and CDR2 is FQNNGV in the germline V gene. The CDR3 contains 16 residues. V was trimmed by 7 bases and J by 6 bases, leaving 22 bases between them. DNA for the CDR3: TGTGCCAGCAACTTTGGGGGAGGGGGGCGCCTCAATGAGCAGTTCTTC. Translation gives CASNFGGGGRLNEQFF. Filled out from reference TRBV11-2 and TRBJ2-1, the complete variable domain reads EAGVAQSPRYKIIEKRQSVAFWCNPISGHATLYWYQQILGQGPKLLIQFQNNGVVDDSQLPKDRFSAERLKGVDSTLKIQPAKLEDSAVYLCASNFGGGGRLNEQFFGPGTRLTVL.

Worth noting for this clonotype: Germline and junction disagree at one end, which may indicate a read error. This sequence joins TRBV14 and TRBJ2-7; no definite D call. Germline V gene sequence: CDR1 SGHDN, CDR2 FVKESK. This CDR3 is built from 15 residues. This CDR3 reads CASSQGNPPSYEQHF. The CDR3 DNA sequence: TGTGCCAGCAGCCAAGGGAACCCCCCGTCCTACGAGCAGCACTTC.

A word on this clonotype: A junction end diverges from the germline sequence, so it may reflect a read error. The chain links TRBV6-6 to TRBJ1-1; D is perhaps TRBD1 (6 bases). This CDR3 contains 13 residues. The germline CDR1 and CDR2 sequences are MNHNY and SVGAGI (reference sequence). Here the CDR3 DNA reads TGTGCCAGCAGCACAGGGTTGACTACTGAATCTTTCTTT. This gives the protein CASSTGLTTESFF.

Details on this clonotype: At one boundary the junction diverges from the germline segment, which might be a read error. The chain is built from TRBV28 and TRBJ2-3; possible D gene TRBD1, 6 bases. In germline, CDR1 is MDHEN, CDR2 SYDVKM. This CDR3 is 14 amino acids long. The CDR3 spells CASRTRQDTNTQYF. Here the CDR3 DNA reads TGTGCCAGCAGAACACGACAGGACACAAATACGCAGTATTTT.

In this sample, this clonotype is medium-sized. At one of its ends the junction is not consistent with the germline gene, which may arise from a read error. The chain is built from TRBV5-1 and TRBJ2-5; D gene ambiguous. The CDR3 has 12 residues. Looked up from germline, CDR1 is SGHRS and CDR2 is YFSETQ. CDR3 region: CASSWDQETQYF. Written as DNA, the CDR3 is TGTGCCAGCAGTTGGGACCAAGAGACCCAGTACTTC.

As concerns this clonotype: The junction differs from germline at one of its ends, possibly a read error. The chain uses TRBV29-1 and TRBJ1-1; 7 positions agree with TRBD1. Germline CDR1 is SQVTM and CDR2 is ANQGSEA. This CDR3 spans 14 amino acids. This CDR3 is CIVGGGRGRTEAFF. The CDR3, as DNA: TGCATCGTCGGCGGTGGCAGGGGGAGGACTGAAGCGTTCTTT.